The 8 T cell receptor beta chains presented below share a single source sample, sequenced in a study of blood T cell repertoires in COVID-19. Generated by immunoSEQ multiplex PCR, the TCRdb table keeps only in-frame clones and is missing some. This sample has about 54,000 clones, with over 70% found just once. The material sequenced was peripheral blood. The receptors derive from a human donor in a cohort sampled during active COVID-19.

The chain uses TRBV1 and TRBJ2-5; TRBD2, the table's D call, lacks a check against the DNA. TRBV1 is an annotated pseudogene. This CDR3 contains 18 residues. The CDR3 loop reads CTSSQDGPSGRRQETQYF. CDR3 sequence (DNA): TGCACCAGCAGCCAAGATGGGCCTAGCGGGAGGAGGCAAGAGACCCAGTACTTC.

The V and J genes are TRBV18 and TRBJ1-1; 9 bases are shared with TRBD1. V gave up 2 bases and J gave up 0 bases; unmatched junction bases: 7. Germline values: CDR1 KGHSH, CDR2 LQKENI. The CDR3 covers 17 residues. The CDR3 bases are TGTGCCAGCTCACCAGGGGGACAGGGTAGTCTGAACACTGAAGCTTTCTTT. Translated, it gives CASSPGGQGSLNTEAFF. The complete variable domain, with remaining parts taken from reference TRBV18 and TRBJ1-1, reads NAGVMQNPRHLVRRRGQEARLRCSPMKGHSHVYWYRQLPEEGLKFMVYLQKENIIDESGMPKERFSAEFPKEGPSILRIQQVVRGDSAAYFCASSPGGQGSLNTEAFFGQGTRLTVV.

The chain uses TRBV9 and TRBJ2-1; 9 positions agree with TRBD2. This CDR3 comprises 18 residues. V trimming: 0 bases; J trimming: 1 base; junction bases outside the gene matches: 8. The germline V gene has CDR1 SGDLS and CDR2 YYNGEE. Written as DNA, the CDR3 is TGTGCCAGCAGCGTAGTCGCGGGGGGGACGTCTTCCTACAATGAGCAGTTCTTC. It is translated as CASSVVAGGTSSYNEQFF. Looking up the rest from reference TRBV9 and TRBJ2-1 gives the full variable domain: DSGVTQTPKHLITATGQRVTLRCSPRSGDLSVYWYQQSLDQGLQFLIQYYNGEERAKGNILERFSAQQFPDLHSELNLSSLELGDSALYFCASSVVAGGTSSYNEQFFGPGTRLTVL.

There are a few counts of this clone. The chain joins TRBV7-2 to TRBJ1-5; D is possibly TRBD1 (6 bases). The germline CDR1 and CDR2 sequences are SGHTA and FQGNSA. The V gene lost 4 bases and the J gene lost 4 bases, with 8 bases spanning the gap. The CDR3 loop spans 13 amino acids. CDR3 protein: CASSYQGNQPQHF. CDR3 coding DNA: TGTGCCAGCAGCTACCAGGGGAATCAGCCCCAGCATTTT.

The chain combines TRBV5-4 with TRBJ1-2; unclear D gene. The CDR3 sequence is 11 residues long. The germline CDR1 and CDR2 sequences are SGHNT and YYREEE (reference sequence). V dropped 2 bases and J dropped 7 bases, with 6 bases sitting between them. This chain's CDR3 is CASSFRSGYTF. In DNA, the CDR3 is TGTGCCAGCAGCTTTAGGAGTGGCTACACCTTC.

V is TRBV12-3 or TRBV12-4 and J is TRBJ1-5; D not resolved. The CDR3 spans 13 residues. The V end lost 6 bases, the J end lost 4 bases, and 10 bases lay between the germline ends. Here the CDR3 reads CASRPGTNQPQHF. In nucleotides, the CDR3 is TGTGCCAGCAGACCGGGAACAAATCAGCCCCAGCATTTT.

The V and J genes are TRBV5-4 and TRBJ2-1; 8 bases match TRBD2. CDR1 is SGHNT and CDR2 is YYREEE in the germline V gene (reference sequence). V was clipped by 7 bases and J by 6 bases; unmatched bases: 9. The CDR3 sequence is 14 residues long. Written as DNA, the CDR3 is TGTGCCAGCGCGGGGGGTCGGAAGACCAATGAGCAGTTCTTC. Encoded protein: CASAGGRKTNEQFF.

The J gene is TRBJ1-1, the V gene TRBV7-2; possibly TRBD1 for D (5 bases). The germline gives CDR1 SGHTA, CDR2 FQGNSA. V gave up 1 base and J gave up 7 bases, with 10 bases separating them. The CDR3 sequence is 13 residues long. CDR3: CASSLGQLLEAFF. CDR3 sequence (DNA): TGTGCCAGCAGCTTAGGACAGCTTCTTGAAGCTTTCTTT. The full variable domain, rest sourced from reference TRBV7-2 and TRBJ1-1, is GAGVSQSPSNKVTEKGKDVELRCDPISGHTALYWYRQSLGQGLEFLIYFQGNSAPDKSGLPSDRFSAERTGGSVSTLTIQRTQQEDSAVYLCASSLGQLLEAFFGQGTRLTVV.